These 19 T cell receptor beta chains were sequenced from one sample in a study of T cell repertoires in cytomegalovirus infection. TCRdb itself ran the reads through MiXCR, one entry per CDR3 protein. Of a few hundred thousand distinct CDR3 sequences listed, approximately 15% are singletons. Sequenced: CD8+ T cells from PBMCs. These receptors all come from a human donor in good health (CMV status not recorded). Some clones in this sample may be carry-over from other donors' samples.

This chain uses TRBV6-5 with TRBJ2-3; D not certain. Trimming pared 8 bases from V and 6 bases from J, leaving 18 bases between. The germline V gene encodes CDR1 MNHEY and CDR2 SVGAGI. The length of the CDR3 is 14 residues. The CDR3 loop reads CASSLFHAADTQYF. In DNA form, the CDR3 reads TGTGCCAGCTCCCTATTCCACGCAGCCGATACGCAGTATTTT.

The chain recombines TRBV20-1 with TRBJ2-7; TRBD1 might be the D (5 bases). The CDR3 runs to 17 residues. V was clipped by 0 bases and J by 2 bases, with 20 bases between them. Looked up from germline, CDR1 is DFQATT and CDR2 is SNEGSKA (reference sequence). DNA of the CDR3: TGCAGTGCTAGAGATCGAAATGGTGCAGGGTTGCCCTACGAGCAGTACTTC. It specifies CSARDRNGAGLPYEQYF.

In its sample, this clonotype was seen a few times. The chain employs TRBV7-9 and TRBJ2-4; no definite D call. V lost 0 bases, J lost 0 bases, and 15 bases lay in between. The length of the CDR3 is 18 residues. Germline lookup yields CDR1 SEHNR and CDR2 FQNEAQ (reference sequence). CDR3 sequence: CASSLAKEADQAKNIQYF. The CDR3 bases are TGTGCCAGCAGCTTAGCGAAAGAGGCCGACCAAGCCAAAAACATTCAGTACTTC.

This chain uses TRBV20-1 with TRBJ1-2; no firm D call. This CDR3 region has 11 residues. CDR1 is DFQATT and CDR2 is SNEGSKA in the germline V gene (reference sequence). The CDR3 region is CRAVDNYGYTF. The CDR3 coding sequence is TGCAGGGCTGTTGATAACTATGGCTACACCTTC.

This clonotype has more than one count but fewer than ten. The chain's CDR3 is CASSYSFQWGNQPQHF. The DNA of the CDR3 is TGTGCCAGCAGTTACTCTTTTCAGTGGGGCAATCAGCCCCAGCATTTT. The rearrangement uses TRBV6-2 or TRBV6-3 and TRBJ1-5, with D unclear. Germline V CDR1 and CDR2: MNHEY, SVGEGT. The V end lost 0 bases, the J end lost 2 bases, and 11 bases lay between the germline ends. This CDR3 has 16 residues.

This clonotype turned up a few times. The J gene is TRBJ2-2, the V gene TRBV20-1, with 8 bases lining up with TRBD2. Germline CDR1 and CDR2: DFQATT and SNEGSKA (reference sequence). V lost 2 bases and J lost 5; bases outside the gene matches: 1. This CDR3 is 13 amino acids long. The CDR3 sequence is CSARSGGTGELFF. Here the CDR3 DNA reads TGCAGTGCTAGATCGGGAGGGACCGGGGAGCTGTTTTTT.

The gene calls are TRBV20-1 and TRBJ1-6, with D unresolved. This CDR3 is built from 13 residues. The V and J ends lost 3 bases and 4 bases respectively, with 7 bases between them. Germline CDR1 is DFQATT and CDR2 is SNEGSKA (reference sequence). The chain's CDR3 is CSASDFYNSPLHF. CDR3 bases: TGCAGTGCTAGCGACTTTTATAATTCACCCCTCCACTTT.

The chain recombines TRBV13 with TRBJ2-5; D perhaps matches TRBD2 (5 bases). Germline-derived CDR1 and CDR2 are PRHDT and FYEKMQ (reference sequence). V was trimmed by 2 bases and J by 9 bases, leaving 22 bases between them. The CDR3 loop spans 16 amino acids. The CDR3 region is CASSLLGGGSRMAQYF. The CDR3 nucleotides are TGTGCCAGCAGCTTATTGGGCGGAGGTTCTCGTATGGCCCAGTACTTC. The whole variable domain, filled in from reference TRBV13 and TRBJ2-5, reads AAGVIQSPRHLIKEKRETATLKCYPIPRHDTVYWYQQGPGQDPQFLISFYEKMQSDKGSIPDRFSAQQFSDYHSELNMSSLELGDSALYFCASSLLGGGSRMAQYFGPGTRLLVL.

This clonotype occurred many times. The V gene is TRBV18, the J gene TRBJ2-5; 8 bases align to TRBD2. Per the germline V gene, CDR1 is KGHSH and CDR2 is LQKENI. The CDR3 is 17 residues long. Losses at the gene ends were 0 bases for V and 4 bases for J; bases not matched to a gene: 10. The CDR3 spells CASSPPSGGAQGETQYF. In DNA, the CDR3 is TGTGCCAGCTCACCACCGAGCGGGGGTGCCCAGGGAGAGACCCAGTACTTC.

There are many counts of this clonotype. The rearrangement links TRBV12-3 or TRBV12-4 to TRBJ2-1, with D possibly TRBD2 on 5 matching bases. V was pared by 3 bases and J by 6 bases, with 24 bases between. This CDR3 has 18 amino acids. The DNA of the CDR3 is TGTGCCAGCAGTTTGAGATCGGCACGGACCGTAGCGAGCAATGAGCAGTTCTTC. This sequence encodes CASSLRSARTVASNEQFF.

The sample holds one count of this clonotype. The V call is TRBV19, the J call TRBJ2-3, with D perhaps TRBD1 (5 bases). V was cut by 5 bases and J by 7 bases, with 13 bases left in between. Per the germline V gene, CDR1 is LNHDA and CDR2 is SQIVND (reference sequence). The CDR3 has 13 residues. CDR3 region: CASSWGLGNTQYF. The CDR3 DNA reads as TGTGCCAGTAGTTGGGGCCTGGGGAATACGCAGTATTTT.

This clonotype was detected a few times. The chain carries TRBV7-9 and TRBJ1-2; D is unresolved. The CDR3 has 14 amino acids. Per the germline V gene, CDR1 is SEHNR and CDR2 is FQNEAQ (reference sequence). V lost 3 bases and J 8 bases, leaving 16 bases between the germline ends. This CDR3 is CASSLGGRDTGYTF. The CDR3 coding sequence is TGTGCCAGCAGCTTGGGAGGGCGGGATACCGGCTACACCTTC.

This chain joins TRBV12-3 or TRBV12-4 and TRBJ2-1, with 16 bases matching TRBD2. Trimming cost V 5 bases and J 2 bases; bases outside gene matches: 3. There are 17 residues in the CDR3. CDR3 nucleotide sequence: TGTGCCAGCAGTGGGACTAGCGGGGGGGCTGCCTACAATGAGCAGTTCTTC. It translates to CASSGTSGGAAYNEQFF.

This clonotype was counted between two and nine times. The chain links TRBV2 to TRBJ2-7, with 9 bases lining up with TRBD2. Germline V gives CDR1 SNHLY, CDR2 FYNNEI. J gave up 1 base and V 4 bases, and 8 bases lay outside the gene matches. CDR3 length: 16 residues. The CDR3 here is CASSVKRLAVSYEQYF. CDR3 coding DNA: TGTGCCAGCAGTGTTAAGAGACTAGCGGTTTCCTACGAGCAGTACTTC.

This clonotype appeared a few times. The rearrangement joins TRBV7-6 to TRBJ2-2; 9 bases fit TRBD2. The ends lost 0 bases at V and 1 base at J; junction bases unmatched: 6. The germline V gene encodes CDR1 SGHVS and CDR2 FNYEAQ. The length of the CDR3 is 18 residues. Written as DNA, the CDR3 is TGTGCCAGCAGCTTAGCCGGAAGCGGGGGGTTGAACACCGGGGAGCTGTTTTTT. It specifies CASSLAGSGGLNTGELFF.

This clonotype appeared a few times. This chain joins TRBV20-1 and TRBJ1-2; a possible D gene is TRBD1 (5 bases). V dropped 0 bases and J dropped 8 bases, with 10 bases sitting between them. Germline CDR1 DFQATT, CDR2 SNEGSKA (reference sequence). This CDR3 has 12 amino acids. The CDR3 sequence: CSARDGAGGYTF. The CDR3 coding sequence is TGCAGTGCTAGAGATGGGGCAGGAGGCTACACCTTC.

This CDR3 is CASSLDTVYGTDTQYF. The CDR3 coding sequence is TGTGCCAGCAGCTTGGATACAGTTTATGGCACAGATACGCAGTATTTT. V and J are TRBV5-4 and TRBJ2-3; D ambiguous. This CDR3 has 16 amino acids. Germline CDR1 reads SGHNT; CDR2 reads YYREEE (reference sequence). Trimming removed 0 bases at V and 1 base at J, with 12 bases between.

With respect to this clonotype: One end of the junction does not line up with germline, which may come from a read error. The V call is TRBV12-3 or TRBV12-4, the J call TRBJ2-7; tentatively, D is TRBD1 or TRBD2 (6 bases each). The CDR3 is 13 amino acids. The CDR3 loop reads CVSSAGHRNEQYF. CDR3 DNA: TGTGTCAGCAGCGCGGGACACCGAAACGAGCAGTACTTC.

This chain uses TRBV6-2 or TRBV6-3 with TRBJ2-7; TRBD1 agrees at 11 bases. The V segment lost 6 bases and the J segment 5 bases; nucleotides outside the gene matches: 6. The CDR3 loop spans 14 amino acids. The germline CDR1 and CDR2 sequences are MNHEY and SVGEGT. CDR3: CASSPRTGGNEQYF. The CDR3 bases are TGTGCCAGCAGCCCCCGGACAGGGGGCAACGAGCAGTACTTC.